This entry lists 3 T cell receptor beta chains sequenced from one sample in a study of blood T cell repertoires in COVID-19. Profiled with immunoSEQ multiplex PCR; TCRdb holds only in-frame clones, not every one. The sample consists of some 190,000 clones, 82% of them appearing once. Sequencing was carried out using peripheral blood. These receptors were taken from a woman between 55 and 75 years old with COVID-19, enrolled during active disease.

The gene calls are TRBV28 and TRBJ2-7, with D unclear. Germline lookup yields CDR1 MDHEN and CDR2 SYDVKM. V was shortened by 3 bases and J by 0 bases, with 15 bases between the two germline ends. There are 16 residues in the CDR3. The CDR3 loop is CASSFRLTVSSYEQYF. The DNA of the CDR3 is TGTGCCAGCAGTTTTAGGCTCACAGTAAGCTCCTACGAGCAGTACTTC. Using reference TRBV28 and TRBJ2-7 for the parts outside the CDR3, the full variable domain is DVKVTQSSRYLVKRTGEKVFLECVQDMDHENMFWYRQDPGLGLRLIYFSYDVKMKEKGDIPEGYSVSREKKERFSLILESASTNQTSMYLCASSFRLTVSSYEQYFGPGTRLTVT.

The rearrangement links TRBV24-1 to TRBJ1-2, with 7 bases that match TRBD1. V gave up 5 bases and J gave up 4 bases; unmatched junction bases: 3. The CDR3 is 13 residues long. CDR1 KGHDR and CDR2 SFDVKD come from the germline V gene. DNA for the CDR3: TGTGCCACCAGTGCAACAGGGGTCTATGGCTACACCTTC. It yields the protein CATSATGVYGYTF.

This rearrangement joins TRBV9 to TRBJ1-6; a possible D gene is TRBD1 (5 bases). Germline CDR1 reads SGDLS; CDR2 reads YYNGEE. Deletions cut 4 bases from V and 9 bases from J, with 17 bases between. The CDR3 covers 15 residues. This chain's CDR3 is CASSLTALGGSPLHF. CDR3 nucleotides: TGTGCCAGCAGCCTAACTGCCTTGGGGGGTTCACCCCTCCACTTT.